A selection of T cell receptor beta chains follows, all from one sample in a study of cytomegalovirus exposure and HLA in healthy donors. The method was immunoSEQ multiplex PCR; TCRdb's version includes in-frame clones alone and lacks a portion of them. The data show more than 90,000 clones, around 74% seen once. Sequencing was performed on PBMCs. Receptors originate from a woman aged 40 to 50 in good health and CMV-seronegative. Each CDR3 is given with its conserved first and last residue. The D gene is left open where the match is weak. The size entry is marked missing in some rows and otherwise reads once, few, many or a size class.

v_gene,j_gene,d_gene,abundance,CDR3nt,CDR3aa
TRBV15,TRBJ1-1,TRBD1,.,TGTGCCACCAGCAGAGAACTAGGGGGCGGAATAAACACTGAAGCTTTCTTT,CATSRELGGGINTEAFF
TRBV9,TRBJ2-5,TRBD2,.,TGTGCCAGCAGCGTAGCTACGGGTCGGGGGGGAGAGACCCAGTACTTC,CASSVATGRGGETQYF
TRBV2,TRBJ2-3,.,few,TGTGCCGGAGAGGCGAGCCCGGGGGATACGCAGTATTTT,CAGEASPGDTQYF
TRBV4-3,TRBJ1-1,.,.,TGCGCCAGCAGCTCTCGGGGACTTAGGAACACTGAAGCTTTCTTT,CASSSRGLRNTEAFF
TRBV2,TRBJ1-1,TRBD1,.,TGTGCCAGCAGGGGCGTTGACAGGGGGGGCCTTGAAGCTTTCTTT,CASRGVDRGGLEAFF
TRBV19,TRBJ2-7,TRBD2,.,TGTGCCAGTAGTACCCCAGCAGCGGGAGCTTACGAGCAGTACTTC,CASSTPAAGAYEQYF
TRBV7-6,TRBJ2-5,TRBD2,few,TGTGCCAGCAGCAAGGGGACTAGCGGTTTAGGGTACCAAGAGACCCAGTACTTC,CASSKGTSGLGYQETQYF
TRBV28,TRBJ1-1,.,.,TGTGCCAGCAGTTTATTGGGGGGAATGAACACTGAAGCTTTCTTT,CASSLLGGMNTEAFF
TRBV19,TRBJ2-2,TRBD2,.,TGTGCCAGTAAAACGGGGGCTAGCGGGGGGGCGATCGGGGAGCTGTTTTTT,CASKTGASGGAIGELFF
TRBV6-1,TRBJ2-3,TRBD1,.,TGTGCCAGCAGGACAGGGACAGATACGCAGTATTTT,CASRTGTDTQYF
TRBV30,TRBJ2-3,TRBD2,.,TGTGCCTGGAGTGCGGGACTACGATCCCTCACAGATACGCAGTATTTT,CAWSAGLRSLTDTQYF
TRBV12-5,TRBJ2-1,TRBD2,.,TGTGCTAGTGTCGGAGCGGGGGGGCGGGATGAGCAGTTCTTC,CASVGAGGRDEQFF
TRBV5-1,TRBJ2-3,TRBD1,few,TGCGCCAGCAGCTCGGACCGGGACAGGGGGCCGTATTTT,CASSSDRDRGPYF
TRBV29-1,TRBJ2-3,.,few,TGCAGCGTTTGGGGAGCTAGCACAGATACGCAGTATTTT,CSVWGASTDTQYF
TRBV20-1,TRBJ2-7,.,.,TGCAGTGCTAGTAATCGGTACGAGCAGTACTTC,CSASNRYEQYF
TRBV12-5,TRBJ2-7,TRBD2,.,TGTGCTAGTGGTGCCGGGACTAGCGGGTTCCCCCTCTACGAGCAGTACTTC,CASGAGTSGFPLYEQYF
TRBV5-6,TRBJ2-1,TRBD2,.,TGTGCCAGCAGCCGCCGACTAGCGGGGGGGATGAATGAGCAGTTCTTC,CASSRRLAGGMNEQFF
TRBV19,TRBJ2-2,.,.,TGTGCCAGTAGTAGGGGCCCCGGGGGGCGCATCGGGGAGCTGTTTTTT,CASSRGPGGRIGELFF
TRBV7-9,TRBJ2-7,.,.,TGTTCCAGCAGCTATACAGGGATCGAGCAGTACTTC,CSSSYTGIEQYF
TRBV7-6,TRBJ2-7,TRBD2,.,TGTGCCAGCAGCTCCGTCCCGGGACTAGCGGGGACTACCTACGAGCAGTACTTC,CASSSVPGLAGTTYEQYF
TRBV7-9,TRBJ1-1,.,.,TGTTCCAGCAGCTTAGACCAGCGTGAGGACACTGAAGCTTTCTTT,CSSSLDQREDTEAFF
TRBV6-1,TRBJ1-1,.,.,TGTGCCAGCAGTGAACTTTCAGGGCTGAACACTGAAGCTTTCTTT,CASSELSGLNTEAFF
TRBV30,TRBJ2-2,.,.,TGTGCCTGGAGTTATCGGGGAACCGGGGAGCTGTTTTTT,CAWSYRGTGELFF
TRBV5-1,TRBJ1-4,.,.,TGCGCCAGCAGACAGGGAGAAAATGAAAAACTGTTTTTT,CASRQGENEKLFF
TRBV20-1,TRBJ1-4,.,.,TGCAGTGCCACGGCTAATGAAAAACTGTTTTTT,CSATANEKLFF
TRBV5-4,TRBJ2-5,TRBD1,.,TGTGCCAGCAGCTTGGCAGGGGGCATAAGAGAGACCCAGTACTTC,CASSLAGGIRETQYF
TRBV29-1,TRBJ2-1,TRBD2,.,TGCAGCGGTTCTAGCGGTGCCAACAATAAGCAGTTCTTC,CSGSSGANNKQFF
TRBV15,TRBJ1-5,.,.,TGTGCCACCAGCAGAGATCGGGGTGGGGGCGCGGGCAATCAGCCCCAGCATTTT,CATSRDRGGGAGNQPQHF
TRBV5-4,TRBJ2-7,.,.,TGTGCCAGCAGCTTAGGGGCCCACTACGAGCAGTACTTC,CASSLGAHYEQYF
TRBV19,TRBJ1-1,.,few,TGTGCCAGTAGTGAGGGCCCCAGGGGCAGGGCGAACACTGAAGCTTTCTTT,CASSEGPRGRANTEAFF
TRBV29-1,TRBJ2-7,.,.,TGCAGCGTTTTGACAGCTACCTACGAGCAGTACTTC,CSVLTATYEQYF
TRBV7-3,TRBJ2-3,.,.,TGTGCCAGCAGCGCCGGAGGGACCGATACGCAGTATTTT,CASSAGGTDTQYF
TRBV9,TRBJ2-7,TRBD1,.,TGTGCCAGCAGCGTAGTCGAGGGGGCTGCCTACGAGCAGTACTTC,CASSVVEGAAYEQYF
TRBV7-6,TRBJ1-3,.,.,TGTGCCAGCAGCTTAGAGAGCTCTGGAAACACCATATATTTT,CASSLESSGNTIYF
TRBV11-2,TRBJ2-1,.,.,TGTGCCAGCAGCCTCAGTGGTATGGCGCAGTTCTTC,CASSLSGMAQFF
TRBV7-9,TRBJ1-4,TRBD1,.,TGTGCCAGCAGCGTAACAGGGGTTCGCGATGAAAAACTGTTTTTT,CASSVTGVRDEKLFF